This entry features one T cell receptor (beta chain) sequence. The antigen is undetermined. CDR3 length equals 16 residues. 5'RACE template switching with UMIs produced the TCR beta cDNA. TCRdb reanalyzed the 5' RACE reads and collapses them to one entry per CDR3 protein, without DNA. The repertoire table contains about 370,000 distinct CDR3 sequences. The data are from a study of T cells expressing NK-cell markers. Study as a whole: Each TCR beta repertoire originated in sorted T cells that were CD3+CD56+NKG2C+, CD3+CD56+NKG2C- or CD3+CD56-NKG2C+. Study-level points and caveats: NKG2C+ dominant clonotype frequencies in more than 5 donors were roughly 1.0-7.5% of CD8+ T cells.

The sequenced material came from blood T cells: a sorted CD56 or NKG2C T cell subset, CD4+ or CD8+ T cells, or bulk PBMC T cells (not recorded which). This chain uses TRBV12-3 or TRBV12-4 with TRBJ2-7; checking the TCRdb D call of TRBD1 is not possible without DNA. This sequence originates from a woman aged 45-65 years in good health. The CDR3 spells CASTSSGTGRFYEQYF.